These T cell receptor beta chains were read from a single sample in a study of cytomegalovirus exposure and HLA in healthy donors. Only in-frame clones appear in the TCRdb table, and some are missing; sequencing was by immunoSEQ multiplex PCR. The sample includes 150,000 or so clones, approximately 80% of them seen just once. The sequencing sample was made of PBMCs. These TCRs come from a man aged 25 to 45 in good health and CMV-seropositive. Both conserved end residues are part of each CDR3. A D gene is named only where the DNA matches it firmly. A clone size is listed for some rows: how often the clone was seen (once, few, many), or a class if it is expanded.

>TRBJ1-1|NA|TRBV27|TRBD1
CASSLAGTGGTEAFF
TGTGCCAGCAGTTTGGCCGGGACAGGAGGGACTGAAGCTTTCTTT
>TRBJ1-2|NA|TRBV5-5|NA
CASRFDGDPFYGYTF
TGTGCCAGCAGATTCGACGGAGACCCTTTCTATGGCTACACCTTC
>TRBJ2-5|once|TRBV29-1|NA
CSIRLAPETQYF
TGCAGCATTAGGCTAGCTCCAGAGACCCAGTACTTC
>TRBJ2-4|once|TRBV2|NA
CASRRETLAKNIQYF
TGTGCCAGCAGGAGGGAGACCCTAGCCAAAAACATTCAGTACTTC
>TRBJ2-4|NA|TRBV4-1|NA
CASSQASLAKNIQYF
TGCGCCAGCAGCCAAGCTTCCTTAGCCAAAAACATTCAGTACTTC
>TRBJ2-1|NA|TRBV4-1|TRBD2
CASSQDLGRASGIYNEQFF
TGCGCCAGCAGCCAAGATCTCGGCAGGGCTAGCGGGATATACAATGAGCAGTTCTTC
>TRBJ2-2|NA|TRBV28|TRBD1
CASSVFTGGSGELFF
TGTGCCAGCAGCGTTTTTACAGGGGGCTCCGGGGAGCTGTTTTTT
>TRBJ2-3|NA|TRBV27|TRBD2
CASSSDSGRDTQYF
TGTGCCAGCTCATCAGACAGCGGGAGAGATACGCAGTATTTT
>TRBJ1-2|NA|TRBV28|TRBD1
CASSRGQARDYTF
TGTGCCAGCAGTCGAGGACAGGCCCGTGACTACACCTTC
>TRBJ2-7|NA|TRBV19|NA
CASSITGTLDYEQYF
TGTGCCAGTAGCATTACAGGAACTTTGGACTACGAGCAGTACTTC
>TRBJ1-4|NA|TRBV5-3|TRBD1
CARSCQHLGQTATNEKLFF
TGTGCCAGAAGCTGTCAGCACCTGGGACAGACTGCAACTAATGAAAAACTGTTTTTT
>TRBJ2-4|NA|TRBV4-2|NA
CASSQQGLAKNIQYF
TGTGCCAGCAGCCAACAGGGATTAGCCAAAAACATTCAGTACTTC
>TRBJ1-2|NA|TRBV19|NA
CATHPGQIYGYTF
TGTGCCACCCACCCCGGACAGATCTATGGCTACACCTTC
>TRBJ2-1|NA|TRBV11-3|NA
CASSPEAANNEQFF
TGTGCCAGCAGCCCCGAGGCGGCTAACAATGAGCAGTTCTTC
>TRBJ1-1|NA|TRBV7-3|NA
CASSFLVGHQAFF
TGTGCCAGCAGCTTCTTGGTGGGACATCAAGCTTTCTTT
>TRBJ1-3|NA|TRBV5-4|NA
CASSREPISGNTIYF
TGTGCCAGCAGTCGCGAACCTATTTCTGGAAACACCATATATTTT
>TRBJ1-6|NA|TRBV5-6|NA
CASSAYRVSYNSPLHF
TGTGCCAGCAGCGCCTACAGGGTTTCTTATAATTCACCCCTCCACTTT
>TRBJ1-5|NA|TRBV2|NA
CASGARGSNQPQHF
TGTGCCAGCGGTGCAAGGGGAAGCAATCAGCCCCAGCATTTT
>TRBJ2-1|NA|TRBV7-2|TRBD1
CASSGRTGGEQFF
TGTGCCAGCAGCGGAAGGACAGGGGGTGAGCAGTTCTTC
>TRBJ2-1|NA|TRBV27|TRBD1
CASNLRDRLNEQFF
TGTGCCAGCAATCTCCGGGACAGGTTAAATGAGCAGTTCTTC
>TRBJ1-1|NA|TRBV27|NA
CASSSTRGNTEAFF
TGTGCCAGCAGTTCTACCAGGGGGAACACTGAAGCTTTCTTT
>TRBJ2-3|few|TRBV2|TRBD2
CASSEFPEGGADTDTQYF
TGTGCCAGCAGTGAATTCCCCGAGGGAGGGGCTGACACAGATACGCAGTATTTT